This entry lists 31 T cell receptor beta chains sequenced from one sample in a study of T cell responses to AZD1222 COVID-19 vaccine. Repertoires were generated with immunoSEQ multiplex PCR, while TCRdb's copy carries only in-frame clones and drops some. The table has under 150,000 clones, approximately 90% seen once. The sequences come from peripheral blood, collected 28 days after the second AZD1222 dose. The receptors stem from an adult who received the AZD1222 COVID-19 vaccine.

The V gene is TRBV3-1 (or the pseudogene TRBV3-2), the J gene TRBJ2-1, with D perhaps assigned TRBD1 or TRBD2 (5 bases each). The germline gives CDR1 LGHDT, CDR2 YNNKEL (reference sequence). Trimming removed 5 bases from V and 2 bases from J, with 16 bases in between. This CDR3 is built from 16 residues. In nucleotides, the CDR3 is TGTGCCAGCAGCAGCGAGTCCGGGGCGCCCTACAATGAGCAGTTCTTC. It codes for CASSSESGAPYNEQFF.

The V gene is TRBV5-1, the J gene TRBJ1-1; 10 bases map to TRBD1. Looked up from germline, CDR1 is SGHRS and CDR2 is YFSETQ. This CDR3 comprises 17 residues. After removal of 1 base from V and 0 bases from J, the junction contained 6 bases not matched to a gene. The chain's CDR3 is CASSLRGTGAMNTEAFF. CDR3 DNA: TGCGCCAGCAGCTTGAGGGGGACAGGGGCGATGAACACTGAAGCTTTCTTT.

The chain is built from TRBV2 and TRBJ1-1; the D gene is possibly TRBD1 (6 bases). The V end lost 7 bases, the J end lost 4 bases, and 16 bases lay between the germline ends. The CDR3 runs to 14 residues. Germline CDR1 SNHLY, CDR2 FYNNEI. The CDR3 protein is CASITGRGSTEAFF. Written as DNA, the CDR3 is TGTGCCAGCATCACAGGGCGAGGTAGCACTGAAGCTTTCTTT.

J is TRBJ2-5 and V is TRBV25-1; 10 nucleotides align to TRBD2. CDR3 length: 15 residues. V gave up 5 bases and J gave up 3 bases; unmatched junction bases: 6. The germline V gene has CDR1 MGHDK and CDR2 SYGVNS. CDR3 sequence (DNA): TGTGCCAGCAGTAAGAGACTAGCGGGTAAAGAGACCCAGTACTTC. This sequence encodes CASSKRLAGKETQYF.

The chain employs TRBV9 and TRBJ2-1; 7 bases are a match to TRBD1. Germline CDR1 reads SGDLS; CDR2 reads YYNGEE. V shed 4 bases and J 4 bases; nucleotides not matched to a gene: 8. CDR3 size: 15 residues. This chain's CDR3 is CASSPDPGQYNEQFF. The CDR3 nucleotides read TGTGCCAGCAGCCCAGATCCGGGACAGTACAATGAGCAGTTCTTC.

The count of this clone is one. Here the CDR3 DNA reads TGTGCCAGCAGCATAGGGACTACTCAAGAGACCCAGTACTTC. Encoded protein: CASSIGTTQETQYF. The V and J genes are TRBV9 and TRBJ2-5, with 7 bases fitting TRBD2. The CDR3 has 14 amino acids. The trim removed 4 bases at V and 2 bases at J, leaving 5 bases unmatched. CDR1 is SGDLS, CDR2 YYNGEE, per germline.

V and J are TRBV11-1 and TRBJ1-2; D gene unclear. V lost 3 bases to trimming and J lost 4 bases, with 9 bases between them. The CDR3 contains 13 residues. Germline V lookup: CDR1 SGHAT, CDR2 FQDESV (reference sequence). As DNA, the CDR3 is TGTGCCAGCAGCTTTAGGGAGCGCTATGGCTACACCTTC. Translation gives CASSFRERYGYTF.

The sample holds one count of this clone. This chain links TRBV28 with TRBJ2-3, with 15 bases lining up with TRBD2. The CDR3 contains 19 residues. With 6 bases clipped from V and 3 bases from J, the junction kept 13 bases outside the gene matches. Germline V gene lookup returns CDR1 MDHEN and CDR2 SYDVKM. In nucleotides, the CDR3 is TGTGCCAGCAGCGCTGGGACTAGCGGGAGGCGGGGTCAAACAGATACGCAGTATTTT. The encoded protein is CASSAGTSGRRGQTDTQYF.

The chain recombines TRBV15 with TRBJ1-5; 10 bases map to TRBD1. The germline V gene encodes CDR1 LNHNV and CDR2 YYDKDF (reference sequence). The CDR3 sequence is 15 residues long. With 1 base clipped from V and 5 bases from J, the junction kept 2 bases outside the gene matches. CDR3 protein: CATSRADRGDQPQHF. Here the CDR3 DNA reads TGTGCCACCAGCAGAGCGGACAGGGGGGATCAGCCCCAGCATTTT. The variable domain in full, completed from reference TRBV15 and TRBJ1-5, reads DAMVIQNPRYQVTQFGKPVTLSCSQTLNHNVMYWYQQKSSQAPKLLFHYYDKDFNNEADTPDNFQSRRPNTSFCFLDIRSPGLGDTAMYLCATSRADRGDQPQHFGDGTRLSIL.

This clone was counted between two and nine times. V is TRBV5-1 and J is TRBJ2-2; TRBD1 agrees at 7 bases. J lost 8 bases, V lost 5 bases, and 15 bases had no gene match. The CDR3 covers 16 residues. The V gene's germline CDR1 is SGHRS and CDR2 YFSETQ. The CDR3 DNA reads TGCGCCAGCAGTGCTGGGGGACAGTTTGCCCAAGGGGAGCTGTTTTTT. Translated: CASSAGGQFAQGELFF.

V is TRBV2 and J is TRBJ2-3; 10 nucleotides match TRBD2. This CDR3 contains 14 residues. The V and J ends lost 7 bases and 4 bases, in that order; junction bases with no gene match: 5. CDR1 SNHLY and CDR2 FYNNEI come from the germline V gene. Written as DNA, the CDR3 is TGTGCCAGCAACCTAGCGGGGGCCTCAGATACGCAGTATTTT. Translated, it gives CASNLAGASDTQYF.

V is TRBV19 and J is TRBJ2-2; TRBD2 agrees at 9 bases. Trimming removed 1 base from V and 4 bases from J; junction bases left unmatched: 7. CDR1 is LNHDA and CDR2 is SQIVND in the germline V gene (reference sequence). This CDR3 spans 17 amino acids. The CDR3 DNA is TGTGCCAGTAGTATAGGGGTCGGTAGCGGGAGCACCGGGGAGCTGTTTTTT. Its protein product is CASSIGVGSGSTGELFF.

This clone was picked up a small number of times. This chain joins TRBV2 and TRBJ1-6, with D unclear. This CDR3 has 16 residues. Germline lookup yields CDR1 SNHLY and CDR2 FYNNEI. Trimming stripped 7 bases from V and 0 bases from J, with 13 bases between. The CDR3 DNA follows: TGTGCCAGCACCCCCGGGCCGAGCTCCTATAATTCACCCCTCCACTTT. Its protein is CASTPGPSSYNSPLHF. Complete variable domain (other parts from reference TRBV2 and TRBJ1-6): EPEVTQTPSHQVTQMGQEVILRCVPISNHLYFYWYRQILGQKVEFLVSFYNNEISEKSEIFDDQFSVERPDGSNFTLKIRSTKLEDSAMYFCASTPGPSSYNSPLHFGNGTRLTVT.

The chain links TRBV6-5 to TRBJ1-5; a possible D gene is TRBD1 (6 bases). V lost 9 bases to trimming and J lost 3 bases, with 9 bases between them. Germline lookup yields CDR1 MNHEY and CDR2 SVGAGI. The CDR3 has 12 residues. The CDR3 nucleotides are TGTGCCAGTGGACAGCTCAATCAGCCCCAGCATTTT. This codes for CASGQLNQPQHF.

The chain links TRBV5-1 to TRBJ2-1; a weak D match, TRBD2 (5 bases). Germline CDR1 reads SGHRS; CDR2 reads YFSETQ. The length of the CDR3 is 12 residues. V gave up 6 bases and J gave up 4 bases, with 8 bases separating them. CDR3: CASTSSYNEQFF. CDR3 DNA: TGCGCCAGCACTAGCAGTTACAATGAGCAGTTCTTC.

The rearrangement uses TRBV9 and TRBJ2-3; D ambiguous. V dropped 0 bases and J dropped 4 bases, with 15 bases sitting between them. The length of the CDR3 is 16 residues. Germline V CDR1 and CDR2: SGDLS, YYNGEE. The DNA for the CDR3 is TGTGCCAGCAGCGTAGTGGAAGGGTGGGCAGCAGATACGCAGTATTTT. Translating gives CASSVVEGWAADTQYF.

V is TRBV7-8 and J is TRBJ1-4; D might be TRBD1 (6 bases). Between the trimmed V and J ends, which lost 6 bases and 5 bases, there was a span of 22 bases. This CDR3 region has 17 residues. Germline CDR1 and CDR2: SGHVS and FQNEAQ. CDR3 residues: CASSSGALRTRNEKLFF. As DNA, the CDR3 is TGTGCCAGCAGTTCGGGGGCGTTAAGGACAAGGAATGAAAAACTGTTTTTT.

This clone was observed a single time. This rearrangement joins TRBV7-2 to TRBJ2-1; 8 bases align to TRBD2. V dropped 4 bases and J dropped 3; count of bases not matched to a gene: 5. The length of the CDR3 is 15 residues. Germline CDR1 reads SGHTA; CDR2 reads FQGNSA. The CDR3 DNA reads TGTGCCAGCAGCTATAGCGGGGCCTTCTACAATGAGCAGTTCTTC. Its protein product is CASSYSGAFYNEQFF.

As to this clone: Other DNA sequences of this sample code for an identical CDR3. CDR3 protein: CASSSGQVYGYTF. The DNA for the CDR3 is TGTGCCAGCAGTTCCGGACAGGTCTATGGCTACACCTTC. The chain combines TRBV28 with TRBJ1-2, with 7 bases lining up with TRBD1. The CDR3 extends over 13 amino acids. V shed 4 bases and J 4 bases; nucleotides not matched to a gene: 3. Germline CDR1 reads MDHEN; CDR2 reads SYDVKM.

CDR3 in DNA: TGTGCCAGCAGTTTATGGCAGGATTATGGCTACACCTTC. As protein: CASSLWQDYGYTF. This rearrangement joins TRBV12-3 or TRBV12-4 to TRBJ1-2; D is unclear. The CDR3 totals 13 residues. V was shortened by 2 bases and J by 5 bases, with 9 bases between the two germline ends.

For this clone: The junction shows a germline mismatch at one end, possibly a read error. V is TRBV6-1 and J is TRBJ1-5; D remains ambiguous. The CDR3 covers 12 residues. Germline loops: CDR1 MNHNS, CDR2 SASEGT. Written as DNA, the CDR3 is TGTGCCAGCGGTGAAGGCAATCAGCCCCAGCATTTT. It translates to CASGEGNQPQHF.

The gene calls are TRBV19 and TRBJ2-3; 7 bases line up with TRBD1. The CDR3 is made up of 15 amino acids. After removal of 7 bases from V and 2 bases from J, the junction contained 9 bases not matched to a gene. Germline lookup yields CDR1 LNHDA and CDR2 SQIVND (reference sequence). The CDR3 sequence: CASIRGLENTDTQYF. In DNA form, the CDR3 reads TGTGCCAGTATCAGGGGGTTGGAGAACACAGATACGCAGTATTTT.

V is TRBV20-1 and J is TRBJ1-5; D ambiguous. CDR1 and CDR2 (germline): DFQATT, SNEGSKA (reference sequence). Trimming shortened V by 3 bases and J by 0 bases, and 9 bases separated the two germline ends. The CDR3 loop spans 14 amino acids. The CDR3, as DNA: TGCAGTGCTAGTCACTCCTATAGCAATCAGCCCCAGCATTTT. Protein: CSASHSYSNQPQHF.

In its sample, this clone was seen once. The rearrangement joins TRBV3-1 (or the pseudogene TRBV3-2) to TRBJ1-5; tentatively, D is TRBD1 (6 bases). Trimming cost V 0 bases and J 7 bases, with 16 bases left between them. The CDR3 has 16 residues. Germline V gives CDR1 LGHDT, CDR2 YNNKEL (reference sequence). The CDR3 reads CASSQDRKGGYQPQHF. The CDR3 DNA reads as TGTGCCAGCAGCCAAGATCGAAAAGGGGGATACCAGCCCCAGCATTTT.

This clone appeared once. The V gene is TRBV6-5, the J gene TRBJ1-2; 8 nucleotides line up with TRBD1. This CDR3 has 12 residues. V shed 10 bases and J 8 bases; nucleotides not matched to a gene: 9. Germline V gene lookup returns CDR1 MNHEY and CDR2 SVGAGI. The CDR3 DNA sequence: TGTGCCATCCTCGACAGGGGAGGAGGCTACACCTTC. Its protein is CAILDRGGGYTF.

This clone showed up just a few times. The chain uses TRBV7-2 and TRBJ1-2; unclear D gene. Looked up from germline, CDR1 is SGHTA and CDR2 is FQGNSA. V was trimmed by 5 bases and J by 0 bases, leaving 13 bases between them. This CDR3 region has 15 residues. The CDR3 DNA follows: TGTGCCAGCAGCCTTCGATGGAGGGCTAACTATGGCTACACCTTC. This gives the protein CASSLRWRANYGYTF.

This chain uses TRBV7-2 with TRBJ1-2; D not resolved. The CDR3 is 12 amino acids. V lost 1 base and J 8 bases, leaving 8 bases between the germline ends. Germline CDR1 is SGHTA and CDR2 is FQGNSA. The CDR3 nucleotides read TGTGCCAGCAGCTTAGATTTGGGAGGCTACACCTTC. Its translation is CASSLDLGGYTF.

The J gene is TRBJ2-1, the V gene TRBV10-1; maybe TRBD2 (6 bases). V was shortened by 3 bases and J by 7 bases, with 16 bases between the two germline ends. Germline V lookup: CDR1 WNHNN, CDR2 SYGVQD (reference sequence). CDR3 length: 15 residues. The CDR3 spells CASSDGTRITNEQFF. DNA for the CDR3: TGCGCCAGCAGTGACGGGACTCGGATTACAAATGAGCAGTTCTTC.

This clone has a single count. The CDR3 sequence: CASCPNLNSGILGEQFF. CDR3 nucleotide sequence: TGTGCCAGCTGCCCCAATTTGAATAGCGGGATATTAGGTGAGCAGTTCTTC. The chain employs TRBV5-4 and TRBJ2-1; 8 positions match TRBD2. V shed 7 bases, J shed 9 bases, and the junction held 21 bases outside the gene matches. CDR3 length equals 17 residues. Germline CDR1 SGHNT, CDR2 YYREEE (reference sequence).

V is TRBV6-2 or TRBV6-3 and J is TRBJ2-6; 8 nucleotides agree with TRBD1. CDR3 length: 17 amino acids. Per the germline V gene, CDR1 is MNHEY and CDR2 is SVGEGT. The V segment lost 5 bases and the J segment 2 bases; nucleotides outside the gene matches: 8. The CDR3 spells CASSADRGTAGANVLTF. Here the CDR3 DNA reads TGTGCCAGCAGTGCAGACAGGGGAACGGCTGGGGCCAACGTCCTGACTTTC.

CDR3 sequence: CASRGGTGYGYTF. The DNA for the CDR3 is TGTGCCAGCAGGGGGGGGACAGGCTATGGCTACACCTTC. This rearrangement joins TRBV6-5 to TRBJ1-2; 8 bases agree with TRBD1. This CDR3 comprises 13 residues. V gave up 6 bases and J gave up 4 bases; unmatched junction bases: 4. Germline CDR1 reads MNHEY; CDR2 reads SVGAGI.